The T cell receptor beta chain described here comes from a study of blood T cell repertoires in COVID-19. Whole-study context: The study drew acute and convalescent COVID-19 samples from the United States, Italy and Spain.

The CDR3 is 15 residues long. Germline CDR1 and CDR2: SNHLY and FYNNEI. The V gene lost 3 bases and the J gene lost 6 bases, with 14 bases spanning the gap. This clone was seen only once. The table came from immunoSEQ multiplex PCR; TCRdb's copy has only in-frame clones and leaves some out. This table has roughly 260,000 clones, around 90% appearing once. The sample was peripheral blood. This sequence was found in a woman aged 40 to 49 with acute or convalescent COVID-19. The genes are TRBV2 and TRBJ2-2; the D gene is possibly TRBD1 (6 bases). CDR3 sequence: CASSDTRGHAGELFF. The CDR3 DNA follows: TGTGCCAGCAGTGACACCAGGGGACACGCCGGGGAGCTGTTTTTT.